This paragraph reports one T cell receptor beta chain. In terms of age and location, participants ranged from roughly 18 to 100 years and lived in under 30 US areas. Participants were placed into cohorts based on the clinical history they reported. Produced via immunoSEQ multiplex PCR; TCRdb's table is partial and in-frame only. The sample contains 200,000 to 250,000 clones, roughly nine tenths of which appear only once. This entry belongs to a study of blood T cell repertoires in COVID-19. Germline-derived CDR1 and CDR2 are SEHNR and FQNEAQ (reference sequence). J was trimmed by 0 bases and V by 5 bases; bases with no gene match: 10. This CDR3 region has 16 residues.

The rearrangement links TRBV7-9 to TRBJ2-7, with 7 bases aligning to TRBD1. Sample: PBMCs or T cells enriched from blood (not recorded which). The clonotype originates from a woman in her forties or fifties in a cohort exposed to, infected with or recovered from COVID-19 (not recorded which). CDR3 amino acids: CASSGRQGLNSYEQYF. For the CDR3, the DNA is TGTGCCAGCAGCGGTAGACAGGGCCTAAACTCCTACGAGCAGTACTTC.